Detailed here is one TCR beta chain. Germline V CDR1 and CDR2: SGHVS, FQNEAQ. The V end was cut by 2 bases, the J end by 10 bases, with 12 bases between. The CDR3 length is 13 residues. The assay was immunoSEQ multiplex PCR, and TCRdb's table has in-frame clones only and misses some. The profile covers about 49,000 clones, with 75% to 90% appearing a single time and 4.5% to 5% taken by the ten largest. This sample stems from a study of blood T cell repertoires in COVID-19. The overall study: The cDNA or gDNA used as material had been derived from T cells, B-cell-depleted T cells, or PBMCs.

This receptor was taken from a human donor in a cohort sampled during active COVID-19. Material: peripheral blood. The chain carries TRBV7-8 and TRBJ2-1, with D tentatively TRBD1 (5 bases). The chain's CDR3 is CASSLLQGREQFF. The CDR3 region has the DNA TGTGCCAGCAGCTTACTGCAGGGCCGGGAGCAGTTCTTC.